At least ten counts were recorded for the clone carrying this T cell receptor beta chain. Its antigen is as yet unknown. The cohort's ophthalmopathy patients, a group with duration under 3 months, had a Clinical Activity Score of at least 3 and a NOSPECS grade of at least 4. The source of the sample is a study of T cells in Graves' hyperthyroidism and ophthalmopathy. About the study: Specimen type is peripheral blood, collected at initial diagnosis prior to any treatment. General study findings and limits: Most thyroid clonotypes with frequency above 0.001 were detected in blood. Ophthalmopathy stood apart from stable hyperthyroidism in a 13 V-J model.

Amplification of TCR beta CDR3 regions used RNA as the template. First-round RT-PCR with HTBI primers amplified the TCR CDR3 region. MiXCR, applied by TCRdb to the multiplex PCR reads, yields one record per CDR3 protein. The table includes roughly 500,000 distinct CDR3 sequences, roughly 22% detected once. CDR3 length: 15 amino acids. The ends lost 7 bases at V and 1 base at J; junction bases unmatched: 6. This sequence was found in an older woman with Graves' ophthalmopathy. The chain has TRBV12-3 or TRBV12-4 and TRBJ1-1, with TRBD1 matching over 10 bases. The sequenced sample was blood. The CDR3 DNA is TGTGCCAGCACCCCGACAGGGGGCGGGAACACTGAAGCTTTCTTT. Amino acids: CASTPTGGGNTEAFF.